These 14 T cell receptor beta chains share one sample of origin, sequenced in a study of blood T cell repertoires in COVID-19. TCRdb's copy holds only in-frame clones and misses some; the assay was immunoSEQ multiplex PCR. The table has tens of thousands of clones, 80% seen once. Sequencing was done on a sample of peripheral blood. These receptors all stem from a woman in her 70s with acute or convalescent COVID-19.

The sample holds a few counts of this clone. The chain couples TRBV13 to TRBJ2-7; TRBD1 might be the D (6 bases). Per the germline V gene, CDR1 is PRHDT and CDR2 is FYEKMQ (reference sequence). CDR3 length equals 14 residues. V dropped 0 bases and J dropped 6 bases, with 12 bases sitting between them. The CDR3 nucleotides read TGTGCCAGCAGCTTAGGAGGGGGATTCTTCGAGCAGTACTTC. Protein product: CASSLGGGFFEQYF. The full variable domain, its missing parts supplied by reference TRBV13 and TRBJ2-7, is AAGVIQSPRHLIKEKRETATLKCYPIPRHDTVYWYQQGPGQDPQFLISFYEKMQSDKGSIPDRFSAQQFSDYHSELNMSSLELGDSALYFCASSLGGGFFEQYFGPGTRLTVT.

The genes are TRBV12-5 and TRBJ1-5, with 7 nucleotides matching TRBD1. CDR3 size: 12 residues. V was pared by 10 bases and J by 3 bases, with 3 bases of the junction left unmatched. Germline lookup yields CDR1 LGHNT and CDR2 FRNRAP. CDR3 bases: TGTGCTACCGGGACAGCCAATCAGCCCCAGCATTTT. Translation gives CATGTANQPQHF.

The V gene is TRBV5-5, the J gene TRBJ2-1, with 13 bases fitting TRBD2. This CDR3 is 18 amino acids long. Germline assignment: CDR1 SGHKS and CDR2 YYEKEE (reference sequence). J was trimmed by 7 bases and V by 2 bases; bases with no gene match: 12. CDR3 sequence reads: CASSFPGLAGISSNEQFF. CDR3 nucleotides: TGTGCCAGCAGCTTTCCGGGACTAGCGGGGATATCGAGTAATGAGCAGTTCTTC.

This chain links TRBV5-1 with TRBJ2-5; 13 bases fit TRBD2. The germline V gene encodes CDR1 SGHRS and CDR2 YFSETQ. This CDR3 spans 16 amino acids. Trimming at V came to 4 bases and at J to 7 bases, leaving 10 bases not matched to a gene. This chain's CDR3 is CASSALAGGPEGTQYF. DNA of the CDR3: TGCGCCAGCAGCGCACTAGCGGGGGGGCCTGAAGGGACCCAGTACTTC.

V is TRBV18 and J is TRBJ1-6; the D is unclear. The germline CDR1 and CDR2 sequences are KGHSH and LQKENI. V was trimmed by 2 bases and J by 7 bases, leaving 9 bases between them. This CDR3 spans 14 amino acids. This CDR3 is CASSPEGVNSPLHF. The CDR3 DNA sequence: TGTGCCAGCTCACCAGAGGGAGTAAATTCACCCCTCCACTTT.

This sequence joins TRBV9 and TRBJ2-1; D not certain. Germline V gives CDR1 SGDLS, CDR2 YYNGEE. Trimming left V 4 bases short and J 4 bases short, with 12 bases between. There are 14 residues in the CDR3. The CDR3 DNA is TGTGCCAGCAGCTCCGAGCTTGGTTACAATGAGCAGTTCTTC. Its protein product is CASSSELGYNEQFF.

The gene calls are TRBV11-2 and TRBJ2-7; TRBD1 aligns across 8 bases. V shed 1 base and J 3 bases; nucleotides not matched to a gene: 5. Germline values: CDR1 SGHAT, CDR2 FQNNGV. This CDR3 region has 15 residues. CDR3 in DNA: TGTGCCAGCAGCTTAGCCGGACAGGGCCGCTACGAGCAGTACTTC. Amino acid sequence: CASSLAGQGRYEQYF.

This chain links TRBV6-2 or TRBV6-3 with TRBJ2-5; 10 bases line up with TRBD2. The CDR3 extends over 15 amino acids. The V gene's germline CDR1 is MNHEY and CDR2 SVGEGT. Germline trimming cut 6 bases from V and 6 bases from J; bases unmatched to any gene: 10. The CDR3 loop is CASSWYSGGFQTQYF. CDR3 DNA sequence: TGTGCCAGCAGCTGGTATAGCGGGGGGTTCCAGACCCAGTACTTC.

The V gene is TRBV6-6, the J gene TRBJ2-7, with 9 positions matching TRBD2. The trim removed 6 bases at V and 5 bases at J, leaving 11 bases unmatched. This CDR3 has 15 amino acids. Looked up from germline, CDR1 is MNHNY and CDR2 is SVGAGI (reference sequence). Written as DNA, the CDR3 is TGTGCCAGCAGCCTTAGCGGGGGCCTCAGGGACGAGCAGTACTTC. The encoded protein is CASSLSGGLRDEQYF.

This clone was counted between two and nine times. The gene calls are TRBV7-3 and TRBJ1-1; D is unresolved. The CDR3 is 13 amino acids. CDR1 is SGHTA, CDR2 FQGTGA, per germline. The V end lost 5 bases, the J end lost 6 bases, and 13 bases lay between the germline ends. CDR3 coding DNA: TGTGCCAGCAGCCCCCCTCCCCCCGCTGAAGCTTTCTTT. As protein: CASSPPPPAEAFF.

This clone occurred once. The CDR3 is CASSQARDWSTEKLFF. CDR3 nucleotides: TGCGCCAGCAGCCAAGCCCGGGATTGGAGTACTGAAAAACTGTTTTTT. This chain joins TRBV4-3 and TRBJ1-4, with D unresolved. Trimming removed 1 base at V and 7 bases at J, with 16 bases between. The germline gives CDR1 LGHNA, CDR2 YSLEER. CDR3 length: 16 residues.

This clone was detected only a few times. This rearrangement joins TRBV25-1 to TRBJ1-2; TRBD1 agrees at 7 bases. V shed 4 bases, J shed 7 bases, and the junction held 9 bases outside the gene matches. This CDR3 has 14 residues. Germline V gene data show CDR1 as MGHDK and CDR2 as SYGVNS. This CDR3 is CASSGPGTARGYTF. The CDR3 coding sequence is TGTGCCAGCAGTGGACCCGGGACAGCTCGTGGCTACACCTTC.

This clone was detected many times. The chain recombines TRBV5-6 with TRBJ1-2; the match to TRBD1 covers 7 bases. Germline assignment: CDR1 SGHDT and CDR2 YYEEEE. V lost 4 bases, J lost 4 bases, and 10 bases stayed unmatched. The CDR3 totals 15 residues. The CDR3 region is CASSQTTGAFYGYTF. CDR3 DNA sequence: TGTGCCAGCAGCCAGACCACAGGGGCGTTCTATGGCTACACCTTC.

The chain employs TRBV6-5 and TRBJ1-5; 8 bases line up with TRBD1. Germline V gene lookup returns CDR1 MNHEY and CDR2 SVGAGI. V lost 8 bases to trimming and J lost 3 bases; unmatched junction nucleotides: 6. This CDR3 is built from 14 residues. The CDR3: CASGDRSYNQPQHF. The DNA for the CDR3 is TGTGCCAGCGGGGACAGGTCGTACAATCAGCCCCAGCATTTT.